A selection of T cell receptor beta chains follows, all from one sample in a study of control samples from healthy donors and cancer patients. Measured with immunoSEQ multiplex PCR; TCRdb has only the in-frame clones, and not every one. The sample gives 130,000 to 150,000 clones, about 89% of which show up once; over 4.5% is in the top ten. The material sequenced was blood. These TCRs come from a man in his thirties or forties in good health. CDR3s include the opening cysteine and the closing phenylalanine or tryptophan. D genes are given only for firm matches.

j_call v_call d_call cdr3_aa
TRBJ2-3 TRBV3-1/TRBV3-2 TRBD2 CASSQGRSGSSTDTQYF
TRBJ2-3 TRBV24-1 TRBD2 CATSGLAGLTDTQYF
TRBJ2-7 TRBV18 - CASSPPGQPYEQYF
TRBJ2-7 TRBV10-3 - CATEEGVGRYEQYF
TRBJ2-3 TRBV2 - CASSELSGSSTDTQYF
TRBJ1-5 TRBV4-2 - CASSQGGNQPQHF
TRBJ1-6 TRBV6-5 - CASTVQGTNSPLHF
TRBJ2-5 TRBV11-1 - CASSLWADQETQYF
TRBJ2-5 TRBV21-1 - CASPCPLGQGAREETQYF
TRBJ2-7 TRBV6-2/TRBV6-3 - CASSGRGYEQYF
TRBJ2-1 TRBV12-5 TRBD2 CASGFPGGSGRLDEQFF
TRBJ2-2 TRBV6-2/TRBV6-3 - CASSPFRSSAGELFF
TRBJ1-2 TRBV6-5 - CASSSGLRGYTF
TRBJ2-5 TRBV12-5 - CASAHPIRSGETQYF
TRBJ2-7 TRBV18 - CASSPPRGTTYEQYF
TRBJ1-2 TRBV5-6 - CASGRPAVNYGYTF
TRBJ1-2 TRBV19 - CASTALMGGNYGYTF
TRBJ1-2 TRBV13 - CASRIKGVYGYTF
TRBJ2-2 TRBV5-1 - CASSLASGFGELFF
TRBJ1-1 TRBV5-5 - CASRLGNNENTEAFF
TRBJ2-3 TRBV2 - CASSPRGGAYTQYF
TRBJ2-2 TRBV11-3 - CASSLEGGRSGELFF
TRBJ1-1 TRBV18 TRBD1 CASLRTGELTEAFF
TRBJ1-2 TRBV19 TRBD1 CASTTGVDYTF
TRBJ1-1 TRBV12-3/TRBV12-4 - CASSRTDGGEAFF
TRBJ2-5 TRBV7-9 TRBD1 CASSLGDRGGETQYF
TRBJ2-7 TRBV19 - CASSPMPRTVEQYF
TRBJ2-1 TRBV5-5 TRBD2 CASSLGLAGIGEQFF
TRBJ2-3 TRBV12-5 - CASGSRGSTDTQYF
TRBJ2-2 TRBV13 - CASSLQVLNTGELFF
TRBJ2-7 TRBV10-3 - CAIRGVVEQYF
TRBJ2-5 TRBV9 TRBD2 CASNAGGSETQYF
TRBJ2-2 TRBV7-8 - CASSSQGGNTGELFF
TRBJ2-5 TRBV6-5 - CASTRTSQETQYF
TRBJ1-1 TRBV5-4 - CASSLDNTEAFF
TRBJ1-2 TRBV4-2 - CASSQDLAGRIGYTF
TRBJ1-5 TRBV6-5 - CASMIRPQETQHF
TRBJ1-1 TRBV5-1 - CASSSKIGQPGTEAFF
TRBJ2-7 TRBV6-5 - CASSNMYEQYF
TRBJ2-2 TRBV7-2 - CASRRVAAGTGELFF
TRBJ2-7 TRBV11-1 - CASSLAGNSHEQYF
TRBJ2-1 TRBV2 - CASRKGAYEQFF
TRBJ2-7 TRBV24-1 TRBD2 CATSTLAGERYEQYF
TRBJ2-3 TRBV21-1 - CASSKVGGSTDTQYF
TRBJ2-6 TRBV24-1 TRBD2 CATSDNREAAGANVLTF
TRBJ1-1 TRBV5-1 - CASSLLSGTGAEAFF
TRBJ2-5 TRBV5-4 - CASSWGHRQTQETQYF
TRBJ1-2 TRBV4-3 TRBD1 CASSQRTGPSYGYTF
TRBJ2-7 TRBV5-4 - CASSSPGAPQQYF
TRBJ1-1 TRBV29-1 - CSVGGRDPDPSEAFF
TRBJ1-6 TRBV6-7 - CASSLGTSSYNSPLHF
TRBJ2-1 TRBV27 - CASSSWTRLSQNEQFF
TRBJ2-5 TRBV2 - CASSEWGGGSETQYF
TRBJ2-7 TRBV3-1/TRBV3-2 TRBD1 CASSQTQGATYEQYF
TRBJ2-5 TRBV5-4 - CASSRERGETQYF
TRBJ1-1 TRBV3-1/TRBV3-2 - CASSQSSRTEAFF
TRBJ2-3 TRBV7-9 - CASSLRVAQTDTQYF
TRBJ2-1 TRBV11-2 - CASSPSLEQFF
TRBJ1-1 TRBV10-3 - CAISESGPTNTEAFF